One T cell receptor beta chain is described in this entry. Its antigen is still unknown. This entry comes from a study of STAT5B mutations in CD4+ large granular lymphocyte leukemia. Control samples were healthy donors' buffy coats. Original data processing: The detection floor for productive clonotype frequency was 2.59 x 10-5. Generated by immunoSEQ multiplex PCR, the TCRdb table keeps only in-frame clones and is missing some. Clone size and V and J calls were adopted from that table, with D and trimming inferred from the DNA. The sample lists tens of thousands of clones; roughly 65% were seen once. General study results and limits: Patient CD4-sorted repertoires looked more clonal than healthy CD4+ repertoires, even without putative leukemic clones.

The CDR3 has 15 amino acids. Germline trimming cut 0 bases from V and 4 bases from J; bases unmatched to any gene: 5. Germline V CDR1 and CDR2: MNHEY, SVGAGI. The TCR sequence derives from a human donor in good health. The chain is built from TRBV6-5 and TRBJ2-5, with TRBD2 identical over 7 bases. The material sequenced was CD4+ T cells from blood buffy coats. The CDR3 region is CASSYSASGGETQYF. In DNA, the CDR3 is TGTGCCAGCAGTTACTCGGCTAGCGGTGGAGAGACCCAGTACTTC.